This T cell receptor beta chain was captured by sequencing in a study of blood T cell repertoires in COVID-19. Study-level background: Samples came from the United States, Italy and Spain, spanning acute and convalescent COVID-19.

This table comes from immunoSEQ multiplex PCR, and its TCRdb copy is limited to in-frame clones, with some not included. The sample holds a few hundred thousand clones; over 75% are singletons and the top ten take 2.2%. Cohort 3 donors counted as recovered after two negative PCRs, clearance, or resolved symptoms. V lost 0 bases and J lost 3; bases outside the gene matches: 10. Germline-derived CDR1 and CDR2 are SGHTS and YDEGEE. The CDR3 length is 17 residues. The source is a young man who had recovered from COVID-19. Sequencing was performed on PBMCs or T cells enriched from blood (not recorded which). The rearrangement uses TRBV5-8 and TRBJ2-3, with 7 bases that match TRBD2. CDR3 sequence (DNA): TGTGCCAGCAGCTTGGGCTTGGTCCCGGGGGGAACAGATACGCAGTATTTT. Protein sequence: CASSLGLVPGGTDTQYF.